The 18 T cell receptor beta chains below were found in one sample sequenced in a study of early T cells in non-severe SARS-CoV-2 infection. TCRdb re-called the 5' RACE reads with MiXCR, one entry per CDR3 protein. The table records 97,000 or so distinct CDR3 sequences, 10% to 15% of them present only once. The sample taken for sequencing was whole blood. Receptors were obtained from an adult who was a healthcare worker with PCR-confirmed SARS-CoV-2 infection or an uninfected control (not recorded which).

There are many counts of this clonotype. This chain links TRBV28 with TRBJ1-6, with D maybe TRBD1 (6 bases). Germline assignment: CDR1 MDHEN and CDR2 SYDVKM. CDR3 size: 17 residues. Deletions cut 1 base from V and 4 bases from J, with 14 bases between. The CDR3 here is CASSLSGAPLYNSPLHF. DNA for the CDR3: TGTGCCAGCAGTTTATCAGGGGCGCCCTTGTATAATTCACCCCTCCACTTT. Looking up the rest from reference TRBV28 and TRBJ1-6 gives the full variable domain: DVKVTQSSRYLVKRTGEKVFLECVQDMDHENMFWYRQDPGLGLRLIYFSYDVKMKEKGDIPEGYSVSREKKERFSLILESASTNQTSMYLCASSLSGAPLYNSPLHFGNGTRLTVT.

This clonotype was recorded a few times. V gene TRBV19 combines with J gene TRBJ2-5; TRBD2 might be the D (6 bases). The CDR3 loop spans 13 amino acids. V lost 3 bases, J lost 4 bases, and 9 bases lay in between. Germline V gives CDR1 LNHDA, CDR2 SQIVND (reference sequence). CDR3 protein: CASSMEGRETQYF. CDR3 nucleotide sequence: TGTGCCAGTAGTATGGAGGGGCGAGAGACCCAGTACTTC.

This clonotype was detected ten times or more. The chain combines TRBV21-1 with TRBJ1-5; TRBD1 is the table's D call and was not checked against the DNA. TRBV21-1 is a recognized pseudogene. The CDR3 has 17 residues. CDR3 nucleotides: TGTGCCAGCAGCAAGACGACTCAGGTTAAGGGGAGTCAGCCCCAGCATTTT. Translating it yields CASSKTTQVKGSQPQHF.

For this clonotype: This CDR3 is missing its conserved last phenylalanine or tryptophan, likely due to a read error. The rearrangement uses TRBV12-3 or TRBV12-4 and TRBJ1-5; D is possibly TRBD1 (5 bases). V dropped 10 bases and J dropped 5 bases, with 12 bases sitting between them. The CDR3 totals 12 residues. CDR3 loop: CATAKQDQPQHS. The CDR3 nucleotides read TGTGCCACCGCAAAACAGGATCAGCCCCAGCATTCT.

This rearrangement joins TRBV10-3 to TRBJ2-2, with TRBD2 matching over 7 bases. The CDR3 is made up of 15 amino acids. Germline CDR1 and CDR2: ENHRY and SYGVKD. The V and J ends lost 6 bases and 3 bases, in that order; junction bases with no gene match: 7. CDR3: CAISGSGLYTGELFF. The CDR3 DNA reads as TGTGCCATCAGCGGTAGCGGGCTTTACACCGGGGAGCTGTTTTTT.

Only a few counts were recorded for this clonotype. J is TRBJ2-1 and V is TRBV18, with 8 bases that match TRBD2. The length of the CDR3 is 15 residues. In germline, CDR1 is KGHSH, CDR2 LQKENI. Trimming at V came to 2 bases and at J to 2 bases, leaving 2 bases not matched to a gene. For the CDR3, the DNA is TGTGCCAGCTCACCAGCCGGGAGGGCCTACAATGAGCAGTTCTTC. This encodes CASSPAGRAYNEQFF. The whole variable domain, filled in from reference TRBV18 and TRBJ2-1, reads NAGVMQNPRHLVRRRGQEARLRCSPMKGHSHVYWYRQLPEEGLKFMVYLQKENIIDESGMPKERFSAEFPKEGPSILRIQQVVRGDSAAYFCASSPAGRAYNEQFFGPGTRLTVL.

This clonotype was observed many times. The chain combines TRBV11-2 with TRBJ2-2; perhaps TRBD2 as D (5 bases). V lost 3 bases and J lost 5, with 13 bases in between. The CDR3 covers 15 residues. Looked up from germline, CDR1 is SGHAT and CDR2 is FQNNGV. CDR3 amino acids: CASSLRLPGTGELFF. CDR3 in DNA: TGTGCCAGCAGCTTGCGACTCCCGGGAACCGGGGAGCTGTTTTTT.

V usage is TRBV3-1 and J usage is TRBJ2-5, with a weak D call TRBD2 (5 bases). This CDR3 has 13 amino acids. Germline loops: CDR1 LGHDT, CDR2 YNNKEL (reference sequence). Trimming took 8 bases from V and 1 from J, leaving 11 bases between them. For the CDR3, the DNA is TGTGCCAGCGCGGGCCCCTCCCAAGAGACCCAGTACTTC. It translates to CASAGPSQETQYF.

This clonotype was seen many times. The rearrangement joins TRBV7-9 to TRBJ2-1; TRBD1 might be the D (6 bases). V lost 5 bases to trimming and J lost 6 bases, with 20 bases between them. Germline loops: CDR1 SEHNR, CDR2 FQNEAQ (reference sequence). This CDR3 has 16 amino acids. The CDR3 DNA sequence: TGTGCCAGCAGCCAACCCCGCAGGGGTGGGTCCAATGAGCAGTTCTTC. Encoded protein: CASSQPRRGGSNEQFF.

The V gene is TRBV11-2, the J gene TRBJ2-1; D call uncertain. This CDR3 comprises 13 residues. The ends were cut back, 2 bases at V and 7 bases at J, with 9 bases in the middle. The V gene's germline CDR1 is SGHAT and CDR2 FQNNGV. CDR3 DNA: TGTGCCAGCAGCTTACCGAACTGGAATGAGCAGTTCTTC. Its protein is CASSLPNWNEQFF. Full variable domain (remainder filled in from reference TRBV11-2 and TRBJ2-1): EAGVAQSPRYKIIEKRQSVAFWCNPISGHATLYWYQQILGQGPKLLIQFQNNGVVDDSQLPKDRFSAERLKGVDSTLKIQPAKLEDSAVYLCASSLPNWNEQFFGPGTRLTVL.

In this sample, this clonotype turned up many times. The CDR3 nucleotides are TGTGCCAGCAGCCAAGAGAGGTTTGTAGGGGGACCGGCACCCCTCCACTTT. It yields the protein CASSQERFVGGPAPLHF. The chain couples TRBV3-1 to TRBJ1-6, with TRBD1 as a possible D gene (6 bases). Germline assignment: CDR1 LGHDT and CDR2 YNNKEL (reference sequence). Deletions cut 0 bases from V and 11 bases from J, with 20 bases between. The CDR3 length is 17 residues.

This clonotype was picked up many times. This chain joins TRBV3-1 and TRBJ2-7; D gene uncertain. Germline values: CDR1 LGHDT, CDR2 YNNKEL (reference sequence). V lost 0 bases to trimming and J lost 4 bases, with 10 bases between them. This CDR3 region has 14 residues. This CDR3 reads CASSQDVGTYEQYF. In DNA form, the CDR3 reads TGTGCCAGCAGCCAAGACGTTGGCACATACGAGCAGTACTTC.

J is TRBJ2-2 and V is TRBV20-1; 7 nucleotides agree with TRBD2. This CDR3 has 14 amino acids. Unmatched junction bases numbered 1, after V lost 0 bases and J lost 3 bases. Germline values: CDR1 DFQATT, CDR2 SNEGSKA (reference sequence). The CDR3 DNA reads as TGCAGTGCTAGAGAGGCGGGGGACACCGGGGAGCTGTTTTTT. Protein sequence: CSAREAGDTGELFF.

This chain connects TRBV29-1 to TRBJ2-7; 10 positions agree with TRBD1. The CDR3 spans 12 residues. The junction had 4 bases not matched to a gene; V was cut back by 6 bases and J by 5 bases. CDR1 is SQVTM, CDR2 ANQGSEA, per germline. This chain's CDR3 is CSVDRGGHEQYF. CDR3 coding DNA: TGCAGCGTGGACAGGGGGGGTCACGAGCAGTACTTC.

This clonotype has at least ten counts. The rearrangement joins TRBV9 to TRBJ1-5; D not certain. The CDR3 loop spans 14 amino acids. Germline CDR1 reads SGDLS; CDR2 reads YYNGEE. The V gene lost 4 bases and the J gene lost 9 bases, with 17 bases spanning the gap. CDR3 coding DNA: TGTGCCAGCAGCAACTCAGGCACTTCTGGGCCCCAGCATTTT. Its protein is CASSNSGTSGPQHF.

This clonotype showed up just a few times. The chain links TRBV6-5 to TRBJ1-3; D remains unclear. The V gene lost 2 bases and the J gene lost 9 bases, with 5 bases spanning the gap. Germline loops: CDR1 MNHEY, CDR2 SVGAGI. The CDR3 totals 11 residues. This CDR3 is CASSYGSTIYF. In nucleotides, the CDR3 is TGTGCCAGCAGTTACGGGTCCACCATATATTTT.

This clonotype appeared a few times. V and J are TRBV13 and TRBJ1-5, with D perhaps matching TRBD1 (5 bases). CDR1 is PRHDT, CDR2 FYEKMQ, per germline (reference sequence). Trimming pared 5 bases from V and 1 base from J, leaving 15 bases between. CDR3 length: 16 amino acids. The CDR3 DNA reads TGTGCCAGCAGCAGACGGGACCATGGGAGCAATCAGCCCCAGCATTTT. Its protein is CASSRRDHGSNQPQHF.

This clonotype was observed at least ten times. The rearrangement joins TRBV4-3 to TRBJ1-6; TRBD1 matches 8 bases. Germline V gene lookup returns CDR1 LGHNA and CDR2 YSLEER. V was clipped by 3 bases and J by 7 bases; unmatched bases: 5. This CDR3 region has 15 residues. The CDR3 DNA follows: TGCGCCAGCAGCCAGTGGACAGGGTCCAATTCACCCCTCCACTTT. Translated: CASSQWTGSNSPLHF.